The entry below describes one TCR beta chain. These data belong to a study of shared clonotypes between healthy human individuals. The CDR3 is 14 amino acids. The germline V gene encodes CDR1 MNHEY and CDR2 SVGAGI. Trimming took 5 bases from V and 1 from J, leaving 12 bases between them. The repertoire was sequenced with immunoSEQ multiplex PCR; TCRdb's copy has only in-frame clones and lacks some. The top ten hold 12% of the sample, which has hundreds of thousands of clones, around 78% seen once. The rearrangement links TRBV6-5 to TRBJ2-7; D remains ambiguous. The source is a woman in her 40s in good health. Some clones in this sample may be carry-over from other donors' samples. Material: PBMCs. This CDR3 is CASSPPRASYEQYF. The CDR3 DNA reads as TGTGCCAGCAGTCCACCCCGGGCGTCCTACGAGCAGTACTTC.